The 30 T cell receptor beta chains below all came from one sample that was sequenced in a study of OX40 agonist ivuxolimab in advanced cancers. The protocol was immunoSEQ multiplex PCR, while the TCRdb copy is restricted to in-frame clones and leaves out a portion. The sample lists 77,000 or so clones, 75% to 90% occurring once. The sample was CD4+ or CD8+ T cells sorted from blood, taken in a trial of the OX40 agonist ivuxolimab. The origin of the receptors is an adult with an advanced solid tumor such as melanoma, head and neck, liver or kidney cancer.

The chain has TRBV28 and TRBJ2-1, with a possible D match to TRBD1 (5 bases). The CDR3 is 17 residues long. CDR1 is MDHEN and CDR2 is SYDVKM in the germline V gene. Trimming left V 5 bases short and J 3 bases short, with 20 bases between. The CDR3 DNA reads TGTGCCAGCAGTACACTGATCAGGGCTCCCTACTACAATGAGCAGTTCTTC. This sequence encodes CASSTLIRAPYYNEQFF.

The CDR3 nucleotides read TGTGCCAGCAGCTTATTGCATCAGACTCATTATAATTCACCCCTCCACTTT. Protein sequence: CASSLLHQTHYNSPLHF. The chain recombines TRBV7-2 with TRBJ1-6; D ambiguous. The V end lost 2 bases, the J end lost 4 bases, and 15 bases lay between the germline ends. The CDR3 extends over 17 amino acids. The germline V gene has CDR1 SGHTA and CDR2 FQGNSA.

The V gene is TRBV7-3, the J gene TRBJ2-1; the D gene is possibly TRBD2 (5 bases). V dropped 0 bases and J dropped 9 bases, with 18 bases sitting between them. The V gene's germline CDR1 is SGHTA and CDR2 FQGTGA. The CDR3 totals 16 residues. The CDR3 DNA sequence: TGTGCCAGCAGCTTAACCGGAGGACCTGGAGAAAGTGAGCAGTTCTTC. It codes for CASSLTGGPGESEQFF.

The chain is built from TRBV29-1 and TRBJ2-7, with 7 bases that match TRBD1. Germline CDR1 is SQVTM and CDR2 is ANQGSEA. CDR3 length equals 13 residues. The V gene end was trimmed by 7 bases and the J gene end by 5 bases; junction bases not matched to a gene: 11. This CDR3 reads CSAGGTVANEQYF. Written as DNA, the CDR3 is TGCAGCGCCGGTGGGACAGTTGCCAACGAGCAGTACTTC.

The chain is built from TRBV27 and TRBJ1-1; D call uncertain. The length of the CDR3 is 14 residues. The V end was cut by 6 bases, the J end by 6 bases, with 17 bases between. From germline, CDR1 is MNHEY and CDR2 SMNVEV (reference sequence). The CDR3 loop reads CASSPSAGPSEAFF. Here the CDR3 DNA reads TGTGCCAGCAGCCCCAGTGCAGGACCCTCTGAAGCTTTCTTT.

J is TRBJ1-2 and V is TRBV18, with D unresolved. V was shortened by 3 bases and J by 3 bases, with 8 bases between the two germline ends. The CDR3 consists of 13 residues. Germline V gene sequence: CDR1 KGHSH, CDR2 LQKENI. For the CDR3, the DNA is TGTGCCAGCTCACCGGCCTTGGACTATGGCTACACCTTC. It encodes CASSPALDYGYTF.

The chain combines TRBV2 with TRBJ2-1; D gene unclear. Per germline, CDR1 SNHLY and CDR2 FYNNEI. This CDR3 contains 12 residues. V dropped 4 bases and J dropped 8 bases, with 9 bases sitting between them. CDR3: CASSGSGYEQFF. CDR3 coding DNA: TGTGCCAGCAGTGGGTCAGGATATGAGCAGTTCTTC.

The rearrangement links TRBV19 to TRBJ1-5; D gene uncertain. In germline, CDR1 is LNHDA, CDR2 SQIVND (reference sequence). The CDR3 runs 16 residues. V lost 3 bases and J 0 bases, leaving 12 bases between the germline ends. CDR3 DNA: TGTGCCAGTAGTATTAAGGGCAGTTATAGCAATCAGCCCCAGCATTTT. It translates to CASSIKGSYSNQPQHF.

This chain connects TRBV10-3 to TRBJ2-7; 7 bases align to TRBD1. The CDR3 spans 16 residues. V gave up 4 bases and J gave up 3 bases; unmatched junction bases: 12. Germline CDR1 ENHRY, CDR2 SYGVKD. The CDR3 DNA sequence: TGTGCCATCAGTGGTTTGGTATCCGACAGGGACTACGAGCAGTACTTC. It specifies CAISGLVSDRDYEQYF.

This rearrangement joins TRBV19 to TRBJ2-3, with D maybe TRBD1 (8 bases). CDR1 and CDR2 (germline): LNHDA, SQIVND (reference sequence). Trimming took off 6 bases at V and 3 bases at J, with 16 bases between the two ends. There are 15 residues in the CDR3. The CDR3 DNA reads TGTGCCAGTAGCGACAGGGGAGGGGGTACAGATACGCAGTATTTT. Protein sequence: CASSDRGGGTDTQYF.

The V call is TRBV27, the J call TRBJ1-2; D is perhaps TRBD1 (6 bases). The CDR3 loop spans 17 amino acids. V lost 7 bases, J lost 4 bases, and 25 bases lay in between. The germline V gene encodes CDR1 MNHEY and CDR2 SMNVEV (reference sequence). CDR3 loop: CASTPIPPRTATYGYTF. The CDR3 DNA sequence: TGTGCCAGCACCCCCATTCCTCCCCGGACAGCCACCTATGGCTACACCTTC.

The rearrangement joins TRBV4-2 to TRBJ1-5, with no clear D. V lost 0 bases and J lost 7, with 16 bases in between. The length of the CDR3 is 16 residues. Germline assignment: CDR1 LGHNA and CDR2 YNFKEQ. The CDR3 loop is CASSQEASVFKQPQHF. The CDR3 DNA follows: TGTGCCAGCAGCCAAGAGGCGTCGGTTTTTAAGCAGCCCCAGCATTTT.

This clone was observed a single time. The chain recombines TRBV6-6 with TRBJ1-5; the match to TRBD1 covers 7 bases. The germline CDR1 and CDR2 sequences are MNHNY and SVGAGI (reference sequence). The CDR3 is 16 amino acids. The J segment lost 9 bases and the V segment lost 2 bases, leaving 13 bases of the junction unmatched. The CDR3 DNA is TGTGCCAGCAGTTACGGAACAGGGGCCGGATCTTCGCCCCAGCATTTT. Translated: CASSYGTGAGSSPQHF.

V gene TRBV28 combines with J gene TRBJ2-1, with 9 bases fitting TRBD2. Germline V CDR1 and CDR2: MDHEN, SYDVKM. The CDR3 totals 14 residues. With V trimmed by 8 bases and J by 8 bases, 10 bases remained unmatched. CDR3 DNA: TGTGCCAGCGGCTTAGCGGGAGCAGGATATGAGCAGTTCTTC. As protein: CASGLAGAGYEQFF.

A few counts support this clone. CDR3: CASSLSVEYTEAFF. The CDR3, as DNA: TGTGCCAGCAGCTTAAGCGTTGAATACACTGAAGCTTTCTTT. This chain joins TRBV7-6 and TRBJ1-1, with D uncertain. V was clipped by 2 bases and J by 3 bases, with 10 bases between them. The CDR3 is 14 amino acids. Germline loops: CDR1 SGHVS, CDR2 FNYEAQ. The entire variable domain, with the rest obtained from reference TRBV7-6 and TRBJ1-1, is as follows: GAGVSQSPRYKVTKRGQDVALRCDPISGHVSLYWYRQALGQGPEFLTYFNYEAQQDKSGLPNDRFSAERPEGSISTLTIQRTEQRDSAMYRCASSLSVEYTEAFFGQGTRLTVV.

This chain links TRBV9 with TRBJ1-1; D unresolved. The CDR3 covers 14 residues. V lost 4 bases and J lost 1, with 11 bases in between. Germline values: CDR1 SGDLS, CDR2 YYNGEE. CDR3 nucleotides: TGTGCCAGCAGCTCCCACGCCCCGAACACTGAAGCTTTCTTT. It yields the protein CASSSHAPNTEAFF.

The chain is built from TRBV18 and TRBJ1-1; D is unclear. The V gene lost 2 bases and the J gene lost 3 bases, with 7 bases spanning the gap. In germline, CDR1 is KGHSH, CDR2 LQKENI. The length of the CDR3 is 13 residues. The CDR3, as DNA: TGTGCCAGCTCACCAAATCAGGACACTGAAGCTTTCTTT. This sequence encodes CASSPNQDTEAFF.

In DNA form, the CDR3 reads TGTGCCAGCAGTCAAAATTTACGGGAGACCCAGTACTTC. It specifies CASSQNLRETQYF. The chain couples TRBV14 to TRBJ2-5; D remains unclear. CDR3 length equals 13 residues. Germline lookup yields CDR1 SGHDN and CDR2 FVKESK. V lost 6 bases and J lost 5, with 13 bases in between. Supplemented by reference TRBV14 and TRBJ2-5, the full variable domain reads EAGVTQFPSHSVIEKGQTVTLRCDPISGHDNLYWYRRVMGKEIKFLLHFVKESKQDESGMPNNRFLAERTGGTYSTLKVQPAELEDSGVYFCASSQNLRETQYFGPGTRLLVL.

The chain couples TRBV2 to TRBJ1-5; D is possibly TRBD1 (6 bases). CDR1 is SNHLY and CDR2 is FYNNEI in the germline V gene. The V end was cut by 7 bases, the J end by 2 bases, with 18 bases between. The CDR3 consists of 16 residues. Written as DNA, the CDR3 is TGTGCCAGCAACAATAACGGAGGGGGGCGCAATCAGCCCCAGCATTTT. This encodes CASNNNGGGRNQPQHF.

The gene calls are TRBV9 and TRBJ2-7, with a possible D match to TRBD1 (6 bases). Germline CDR1 and CDR2: SGDLS and YYNGEE. The CDR3 consists of 14 residues. V dropped 0 bases and J dropped 5 bases, with 12 bases sitting between them. CDR3: CASSVGTGSDEQYF. CDR3 sequence (DNA): TGTGCCAGCAGCGTAGGTACAGGGTCGGACGAGCAGTACTTC.

The V and J genes are TRBV29-1 and TRBJ1-4; no reliable D call. The germline CDR1 and CDR2 sequences are SQVTM and ANQGSEA. The CDR3 contains 14 residues. Trimming pared 3 bases from V and 8 bases from J, leaving 16 bases between. CDR3 in amino acids: CSVEGPNKGEKLFF. As DNA, the CDR3 is TGCAGCGTTGAGGGCCCTAATAAGGGAGAAAAACTGTTTTTT. Complete variable domain (other parts from reference TRBV29-1 and TRBJ1-4): SAVISQKPSRDICQRGTSLTIQCQVDSQVTMMFWYRQQPGQSLTLIATANQGSEATYESGFVIDKFPISRPNLTFSTLTVSNMSPEDSSIYLCSVEGPNKGEKLFFGSGTQLSVL.

This rearrangement joins TRBV5-1 to TRBJ2-7; tentatively, D is TRBD1 or TRBD2 (5 bases each). CDR1 and CDR2 (germline): SGHRS, YFSETQ. This CDR3 has 13 residues. Trimming took 4 bases from V and 3 from J, leaving 11 bases between them. CDR3 loop: CASSRDGYYEQYF. In DNA form, the CDR3 reads TGCGCCAGCAGCAGGGACGGCTACTACGAGCAGTACTTC. Looking up the rest from reference TRBV5-1 and TRBJ2-7 gives the full variable domain: KAGVTQTPRYLIKTRGQQVTLSCSPISGHRSVSWYQQTPGQGLQFLFEYFSETQRNKGNFPGRFSGRQFSNSRSEMNVSTLELGDSALYLCASSRDGYYEQYFGPGTRLTVT.

V gene TRBV6-1 combines with J gene TRBJ1-5; D remains ambiguous. CDR3 size: 14 residues. Germline-derived CDR1 and CDR2 are MNHNS and SASEGT. V dropped 5 bases and J dropped 0 bases, with 8 bases sitting between them. CDR3: CASSWTDSNQPQHF. The CDR3 DNA sequence: TGTGCCAGCAGTTGGACTGATAGCAATCAGCCCCAGCATTTT.

This clone was observed once. Other DNA sequences in the same sample also yield this CDR3. This sequence joins TRBV19 and TRBJ2-2, with D tentatively TRBD2 (5 bases). The V and J ends lost 7 bases and 5 bases respectively, with 8 bases between them. CDR1 LNHDA and CDR2 SQIVND come from the germline V gene (reference sequence). CDR3 size: 12 residues. The CDR3 loop reads CASKRRTGELFF. CDR3 DNA sequence: TGTGCCAGTAAGCGGCGGACCGGGGAGCTGTTTTTT.

V usage is TRBV15 and J usage is TRBJ1-5; possibly TRBD1 for D (6 bases). This CDR3 comprises 14 residues. The ends were cut back, 5 bases at V and 8 bases at J, with 16 bases in the middle. Germline CDR1 LNHNV, CDR2 YYDKDF (reference sequence). CDR3 in DNA: TGTGCCACCAGCTACGACACAGGGTACGAGCCCCAGCATTTT. Amino acid sequence: CATSYDTGYEPQHF.

The rearrangement uses TRBV12-5 and TRBJ2-2; TRBD2 is a possible D gene (6 bases). Germline values: CDR1 LGHNT, CDR2 FRNRAP. Trimming removed 1 base at V and 6 bases at J, with 6 bases between. The CDR3 sequence is 13 residues long. CDR3 sequence reads: CASGLGLAGELFF. CDR3 in DNA: TGTGCTAGTGGTTTGGGACTAGCCGGGGAGCTGTTTTTT. The variable domain in full, with the rest retrieved from reference TRBV12-5 and TRBJ2-2, is DARVTQTPRHKVTEMGQEVTMRCQPILGHNTVFWYRQTMMQGLELLAYFRNRAPLDDSGMPKDRFSAEMPDATLATLKIQPSEPRDSAVYFCASGLGLAGELFFGEGSRLTVL.

J is TRBJ2-5 and V is TRBV5-1; 15 bases line up with TRBD2. Germline-derived CDR1 and CDR2 are SGHRS and YFSETQ. V dropped 4 bases and J dropped 3; count of bases not matched to a gene: 1. The CDR3 is 15 residues long. The CDR3 DNA is TGCGCCAGCAGCCGGACTAGCGGGGGGGAAGAGACCCAGTACTTC. This sequence encodes CASSRTSGGEETQYF. The whole variable domain, remainder taken from reference TRBV5-1 and TRBJ2-5, is KAGVTQTPRYLIKTRGQQVTLSCSPISGHRSVSWYQQTPGQGLQFLFEYFSETQRNKGNFPGRFSGRQFSNSRSEMNVSTLELGDSALYLCASSRTSGGEETQYFGPGTRLLVL.

V and J are TRBV5-8 and TRBJ2-7; weak D call: TRBD1 (5 bases). The V end was cut by 2 bases, the J end by 0 bases, with 18 bases between. The germline V gene has CDR1 SGHTS and CDR2 YDEGEE. The CDR3 extends over 17 amino acids. CDR3 sequence reads: CASSFLTVAVNSYEQYF. CDR3 nucleotides: TGTGCCAGCAGCTTTTTGACAGTTGCTGTAAACTCCTACGAGCAGTACTTC. Based on the CDR3 plus reference TRBV5-8 and TRBJ2-7, the full variable domain is EAGVTQSPTHLIKTRGQQATLRCSPISGHTSVYWYQQALGLGLQFLLWYDEGEERNRGNFPPRFSGRQFPNYSSELNVNALELEDSALYLCASSFLTVAVNSYEQYFGPGTRLTVT.

The CDR3 DNA is TGTGCCTGGAGGGCAAATTTGACTGAAGCTTTCTTT. Its protein product is CAWRANLTEAFF. The chain is built from TRBV30 and TRBJ1-1, with unresolved D. From germline, CDR1 is GTSNPN and CDR2 SVGIG (reference sequence). This CDR3 is 12 amino acids long. Trimming removed 3 bases at V and 5 bases at J, with 10 bases between.

A few counts support this clone. The CDR3 DNA sequence: TGTGCCAGCAGTCCAATCCGACAGGGTACGAACACCGGGGAGCTGTTTTTT. Residues: CASSPIRQGTNTGELFF. The rearrangement links TRBV28 to TRBJ2-2; 7 bases line up with TRBD1. The CDR3 has 17 amino acids. Germline V gene data show CDR1 as MDHEN and CDR2 as SYDVKM. V was pared by 5 bases and J by 0 bases, with 9 bases of the junction left unmatched.